This is a list of T cell receptor beta chains from one sample in a study of blood T cells in healthy people across ages. Using its own MiXCR run on the 5' RACE reads, TCRdb lists one record per CDR3 protein. This table holds about 1,500,000 distinct CDR3 sequences, approximately 40% found once. Source material: blood. These receptors originate from a young woman in good health. The CDR3 runs from the conserved cysteine through the conserved F or W. The D gene is left open where the match is weak. Size is omitted from some rows. Given values are once, few, many or a class for expanded clones.

TRBV6-6	TRBJ1-1	-	few	TGTGCCAGCAGTTACCCCGATTCGAGTCGGAACACTGAAGCTTTCTTT	CASSYPDSSRNTEAFF
TRBV20-1	TRBJ2-5	TRBD2	-	TGCAGTGCTAGAGATCCTCACGGGAGGGGAAAGACCCAGTACTTC	CSARDPHGRGKTQYF
TRBV11-2	TRBJ2-1	-	-	TGTGCCGTTAGTACGGGTCGCTACAATGAGCAGTTCTTC	CAVSTGRYNEQFF
TRBV12-3/TRBV12-4	TRBJ1-2	TRBD1	few	TGTGCCAGCAGCCATCGGGACAGGGGTAACTATGGCTACACCTTC	CASSHRDRGNYGYTF
TRBV27	TRBJ1-4	TRBD1	-	TGTGCCAGCAGTGCCCTCAGGGGGGCGAGTGTGGAAAAACTGTTTTTT	CASSALRGASVEKLFF
TRBV12-5	TRBJ1-6	-	-	TGTGCTAGTGGTTTGGTACAAGGAGGGTATAATTCACCCCTCCACTTT	CASGLVQGGYNSPLHF
TRBV6-1	TRBJ1-5	TRBD1	-	TGTGCCAGCAGTGAACCGGGACAGGGGGGAGGCAATCAGCCCCAGCATTTT	CASSEPGQGGGNQPQHF
TRBV4-1	TRBJ2-7	TRBD2	few	TGCGCCAGCAGCCTTCAATGGACTAGCGGCTACGAGCAGTACTTC	CASSLQWTSGYEQYF
TRBV20-1	TRBJ2-3	-	-	TGCAGTGTACCTAGGGGGTCAGATACGCAGTATTTT	CSVPRGSDTQYF
TRBV20-1	TRBJ2-5	-	few	TGCAGTGCTAGGGGCAGGGGGGGGCCTGAGACCCAGTACTTC	CSARGRGGPETQYF
TRBV3-1	TRBJ2-5	TRBD2	-	TGTGTCAGCAGCCACCGACGGGGGGTCCAAGAGACCCAGTACTTC	CVSSHRRGVQETQYF
TRBV29-1	TRBJ2-5	TRBD2	-	TGCAGCGTTGCCCCCACGACTAGCGGGTGGGAGACCCAGTACTTC	CSVAPTTSGWETQYF
TRBV7-2	TRBJ2-1	TRBD2	few	TGTGCCAGCAGCCCCGGACTAGCGGGAATGAATGAGCAGTTCTTC	CASSPGLAGMNEQFF
TRBV4-1	TRBJ1-6	TRBD1	few	TGCGCCAGCAGCCGAGGTAGGACAGGGGATGAGCGAGGTTCACCCCTCCACTTT	CASSRGRTGDERGSPLHF
TRBV12-5	TRBJ1-1	TRBD1	-	TGTGCTAGTGGTTTGTTTACAGGGGTGAACACTGAAGCTTTCTTT	CASGLFTGVNTEAFF
TRBV3-1	TRBJ2-1	-	many	TGTGCCAGCAGCCGCCCGGGAGAGCAGTTCTTC	CASSRPGEQFF
TRBV6-1	TRBJ2-1	-	-	TGTGCCAGCAGATCATCACTAGCCAGCTCCTACAATGAGCAGTTCTTC	CASRSSLASSYNEQFF
TRBV5-1	TRBJ2-1	-	-	TGCGCCAGCAACCCACAAAGCTCCTACAATGAGCAGTTCTTC	CASNPQSSYNEQFF
TRBV5-1	TRBJ1-2	-	many	TGCGCCAGCAGCTTGACAGCTAACTATGGCTACACCTTC	CASSLTANYGYTF
TRBV10-3	TRBJ2-7	-	-	TGTGCCATCAGTGAGTACGCCGGATTTCACTACGAGCAGTACTTC	CAISEYAGFHYEQYF
TRBV29-1	TRBJ2-3	TRBD1	few	TGCAGCGTTGTGGCCGAGGACAGGTACACAGATACGCAGTATTTT	CSVVAEDRYTDTQYF
TRBV20-1	TRBJ1-5	-	-	TGCAGTGCTCTCTCCCCTAACTCTGGACAAAATCAGCCCCAGCATTTT	CSALSPNSGQNQPQHF
TRBV29-1	TRBJ1-2	-	-	TGCAGCGTTGCAGTCCAGGGTAATAACTATGGCTACACCTTC	CSVAVQGNNYGYTF
TRBV11-2	TRBJ1-5	-	-	TGTGCCGGCAGCCAGCTAACAGGGTCGGATCAGCCCCAGCATTTT	CAGSQLTGSDQPQHF
TRBV10-3	TRBJ2-1	-	-	TGTGCCATCATGGAGGGGGGATTCCACAATGAGCAGTTCTTC	CAIMEGGFHNEQFF
TRBV7-9	TRBJ1-2	-	-	TGTGCCAGCTGGTACGGGCCAGAATATGGCTACACCTTC	CASWYGPEYGYTF
TRBV29-1	TRBJ1-1	-	once	TGCAGCGTTGGTGACCTGAACACTGAAGCTTTCTTT	CSVGDLNTEAFF
TRBV20-1	TRBJ2-1	TRBD2	-	TGCAGTGCTAGACTAGCGGGGGGGCTTTCAGGAGAGACCCAGTTCTTC	CSARLAGGLSGETQFF
TRBV10-3	TRBJ1-1	TRBD1	-	TGTGCCATCAGTCCCACGGGACAGCCGAACACTGAAGCTTTCTTT	CAISPTGQPNTEAFF
TRBV27	TRBJ2-5	-	few	TGTGCCAGCAGCCAATATAATGTTGGTCTAGAGACCCAGTACTTC	CASSQYNVGLETQYF
TRBV13	TRBJ2-3	-	-	TGTGCCAGCAGCTTAGGTGATCCAGCCTTAGATACGCAGTATTTT	CASSLGDPALDTQYF
TRBV9	TRBJ2-3	-	-	TGTGCCAGCAGCTCGGGGCGGGCGGGGAGCACAGATACGCAGTATTTT	CASSSGRAGSTDTQYF
TRBV6-2/TRBV6-3	TRBJ1-1	TRBD1	-	TGTGCCAGCAGTTACTCCCCCGGACAGGGGGCACTCTTGAACACTGAAGCTTTCTTT	CASSYSPGQGALLNTEAFF
TRBV4-1	TRBJ1-4	TRBD1	-	TGCGCCAGCAGCCTTCTTACGACAGGGGATAATGAAAAACTGTTTTTT	CASSLLTTGDNEKLFF
TRBV10-3	TRBJ1-2	-	-	TGTGCCATCAGTGTGGACAGTCTAGGCTATGGCTACACCTTC	CAISVDSLGYGYTF
TRBV29-1	TRBJ2-3	-	-	TGCAGCGTTGCGTTGGGGAATACGCAGTATTTT	CSVALGNTQYF
TRBV4-1	TRBJ1-1	-	once	TGCGCCAGCAGCCAAGGTCCACTCGTCCAGGGGACTGAAGCTTTCTTT	CASSQGPLVQGTEAFF
TRBV12-3/TRBV12-4	TRBJ1-2	-	-	TGTGCCAGCAGTTCATTTGAGGGGAGGGATGGCTACACCTTC	CASSSFEGRDGYTF
TRBV6-6	TRBJ1-1	-	-	TGTGCCAGCAGTACCTCAGCGGGGGCGAGCACTGAAGCTTTCTTT	CASSTSAGASTEAFF
TRBV3-1	TRBJ1-1	TRBD1	few	TGTGCCAGCAGCCAACCCGGGACAGGGGGCACTGAAGCTTTCTTT	CASSQPGTGGTEAFF
TRBV6-1	TRBJ2-4	-	-	TGTGCCAGCAGGACTGGGGTAAGCAAGCAGTACTTC	CASRTGVSKQYF
TRBV7-8	TRBJ2-1	-	-	TGTGCCAGCAGCTTGGGGGCAGGGGGAGGCGAGGATGAGCAGTTCTTC	CASSLGAGGGEDEQFF
TRBV5-8	TRBJ2-2	-	-	TGTGCCAGCAGCCGGGCAGGGATGAACACCGGGGAGCTGTTTTTT	CASSRAGMNTGELFF
TRBV6-1	TRBJ1-2	-	few	TGTGCCAGCAGTGACGACAGGCCGTATTCTCCTGAGGGCTACACCTTC	CASSDDRPYSPEGYTF
TRBV10-3	TRBJ2-3	TRBD2	-	TGTGCCATCAGTTACGGACTAGCGGGAGATACGCAGTATTTT	CAISYGLAGDTQYF
TRBV7-2	TRBJ2-3	TRBD1	-	TGTGCCAGCAGCTTAGCGGCAGGGGGCAGGGATACGCAGTATTTT	CASSLAAGGRDTQYF
TRBV7-9	TRBJ2-5	TRBD1	-	TGTGCCAGCAGTCGCGCCGGGACAGGGGGTGGAGAGCAGTACTTC	CASSRAGTGGGEQYF
TRBV5-1	TRBJ2-1	TRBD2	-	TGCGCCAGCACCCGGACTAGCGGGGGGAATGAGCAGTTCTTC	CASTRTSGGNEQFF
TRBV27	TRBJ2-7	TRBD2	once	TGTGTCAGCAGTTTAACTAGCGGGACTAGATATTACGAGCAGTACTTC	CVSSLTSGTRYYEQYF
TRBV5-1	TRBJ2-4	-	few	TGCGCCAGCAGCGAGACAGAGAACATTCAGTACTTC	CASSETENIQYF
TRBV29-1	TRBJ2-7	-	few	TGCAGCGCTAACGACGGAACGGAGTACGAGCAGTACTTC	CSANDGTEYEQYF
TRBV3-1	TRBJ2-5	TRBD1	-	TGTGCCAGCAGCCTTCGGACAGGGGGCGCGGAGACCCAGTACTTC	CASSLRTGGAETQYF
TRBV10-3	TRBJ1-6	TRBD1	-	TGTGCCATCAGTGAGATGGAGACAGGGGCTTCACCCCTCCACTTT	CAISEMETGASPLHF
TRBV7-9	TRBJ1-2	-	-	TGTGCCAGCAGCTTCGTGCGTTTTGGCTACACCTTC	CASSFVRFGYTF